This T cell receptor beta chain came from a study of CD8 T cells in Susac syndrome. The CDR3 loop spans 13 amino acids. Germline V gene data show CDR1 as MNHEY and CDR2 as SVGAGI. Trimming removed 7 bases at V and 10 bases at J, with 14 bases between. RNA in amounts of roughly 0.45 to 1 ug was reverse transcribed with random hexamers. In TCRdb, the immunoSEQ multiplex PCR reads were re-called with MiXCR into one record per CDR3 protein. Altogether around 190,000 distinct CDR3 sequences are present, around 95% being singletons, with the ten largest covering about 0.15%. Input material: CD8+ T cells from PBMCs. The receptor's source is a human donor with multiple sclerosis. The genes are TRBV6-5 and TRBJ1-6, with unresolved D. CDR3 in DNA: TGTGCCAGCAAAGTGACACTCGGGTCACCCCTCCACTTT. Its translation is CASKVTLGSPLHF.